The clone carrying this T cell receptor (beta chain) was observed many times. The antigen remains unidentified. V lost 2 bases to trimming and J lost 4 bases, with 15 bases between them. The CDR3 has 15 amino acids. Germline CDR1 SGHTA, CDR2 FQGNSA. This entry belongs to a study of T-cell reconstitution after alpha-beta-depleted transplantation in children. General study results and limits: Expanded graft clones, several hundred of them, were reportedly the source of alpha-beta T cells about two months after transplant. T-cell counts and diversity at one year following transplant were attributed mainly to newly produced T cells. Where some patients showed high TCRbeta diversity at day 60, it came from recipient T cells and thymic progenitors that had survived.

Molecular barcoding with unique molecular identifiers was used for the TCRbeta library. TCRdb processed the PCR reads anew with MiXCR; each CDR3 protein has one entry. The table lists approximately 520,000 distinct CDR3 sequences, about 10% of them singletons, with roughly 15% in the top ten. The sample here was PBMCs, mostly from graft donor cells, taken 180 days after TCRalphabeta/CD19-depleted stem cell transplant. The chain joins TRBV7-2 to TRBJ2-7; D call uncertain. The origin of this receptor is a female patient between 2 and 10 years old who had a stem cell transplant for aplastic anemia, so the T cells may come from the graft donor. The CDR3 DNA reads TGTGCCAGCAGCTTATACCTTATTGCCGGATACGAGCAGTACTTC. Translating gives CASSLYLIAGYEQYF. Variable domain in full (rest from reference TRBV7-2 and TRBJ2-7): GAGVSQSPSNKVTEKGKDVELRCDPISGHTALYWYRQSLGQGLEFLIYFQGNSAPDKSGLPSDRFSAERTGGSVSTLTIQRTQQEDSAVYLCASSLYLIAGYEQYFGPGTRLTVT.